The 22 T cell receptor beta chains reported below all come from one sample, sequenced in a study of tumor and adjacent non-tumor tissue in lung cancer. The library came from three nested PCR rounds adapted from ARM-PCR protocols. TCRdb re-derived calls from the multiplex PCR reads in MiXCR, one entry per CDR3 protein. The sample has over 130,000 distinct CDR3 sequences; around 65% are singletons. No cell sorting was done before RNA was extracted from the tissue. The sample taken for sequencing was lung tumor tissue. The receptors come from a man in his 60s with small cell lung cancer.

This clonotype occurred a few times. This is likely a read error, given that the CDR3 carries no conserved phenylalanine or tryptophan at its end. The chain links TRBV19 to TRBJ2-3; maybe TRBD1 (5 bases). Trimming pared 5 bases from V and 6 bases from J, leaving 12 bases between. Germline values: CDR1 LNHDA, CDR2 SQIVND (reference sequence). The length of the CDR3 is 13 residues. DNA for the CDR3: TGTGCCAGTAGTTTTGACAGCGAGGATACGCAGTATTCT. The encoded protein is CASSFDSEDTQYS.

With regard to this clonotype: Mismatch with germline at one junction end may stem from a read error. This rearrangement joins TRBV25-1 to TRBJ1-2, with D possibly matching TRBD1 (5 bases). The length of the CDR3 is 13 residues. Looked up from germline, CDR1 is MGHDK and CDR2 is SYGVNS. CDR3 coding DNA: TGTGCCAGCGGGGACTTAGAGGACTATGGCTACATCTTC. Its translation: CASGDLEDYGYIF.

Of note for this clonotype: This is likely a read error, given that the CDR3 carries no conserved phenylalanine or tryptophan at its end. The chain uses TRBV5-6 and TRBJ2-5; D unresolved. There are 13 residues in the CDR3. Germline CDR1 reads SGHDT; CDR2 reads YYEEEE. The CDR3 is CASCLAGEETQYL. The CDR3 bases are TGTGCCAGCTGCTTGGCTGGGGAAGAGACCCAGTACCTC.

Of note for this clonotype: A junction end diverges from the germline sequence, so it may reflect a read error. The rearrangement uses TRBV20-1 and TRBJ2-7, with D possibly called TRBD1 or TRBD2 (5 bases each). The CDR3 is made up of 14 amino acids. Germline values: CDR1 DFQATT, CDR2 SNEGSKA (reference sequence). CDR3 nucleotides: TGCAGTGCCCTACTGGGCAGGGACGGCTACGAGCATTACTTC. The encoded protein is CSALLGRDGYEHYF.

As regards this clonotype: The junction shows a germline mismatch at one end, possibly a read error. The V call is TRBV28, the J call TRBJ2-7; D ambiguous. Germline CDR1 MDHEN, CDR2 SYDVKM. This CDR3 contains 16 residues. Here the CDR3 DNA reads TGTGCCAACAGTTCCCTGACGGACCCTAGCTCCTACGAGCAGTACTTC. This codes for CANSSLTDPSSYEQYF.

This clonotype is a singleton in its sample. This rearrangement joins TRBV19 to TRBJ2-6; D might be TRBD2 (6 bases). The CDR3 is 17 amino acids. Germline CDR1 LNHDA, CDR2 SQIVND (reference sequence). V was shortened by 5 bases and J by 2 bases, with 16 bases between the two germline ends. In nucleotides, the CDR3 is TGTGCCAGTAGTCCGGACTATACTAAAACTGGGGCCAACGTCCTGACTTTC. Encoded protein: CASSPDYTKTGANVLTF.

Points on this clonotype: Its ends do not fully match the called genes, so a read error is possible. The genes are TRBV5-1 and TRBJ2-5, with 8 bases lining up with TRBD1. Germline loops: CDR1 SGHRS, CDR2 YFSETQ. The CDR3 extends over 13 amino acids. The chain's CDR3 is CVSRQGFHETQYF. The CDR3 region has the DNA TGCGTCAGCAGACAGGGGTTCCATGAGACCCAGTACTTC.

Note on this clonotype: A read error may produce the germline difference seen at one junction end. The gene calls are TRBV12-3 or TRBV12-4 and TRBJ2-5; tentative D call: TRBD2 (5 bases). CDR3 length: 13 residues. This CDR3 reads CVSSLGVGETQYF. In DNA, the CDR3 is TGTGTCAGCAGCCTGGGAGTTGGAGAGACCCAGTACTTC.

About this clonotype itself: The junction departs from germline at one end; a sequencing error may be responsible. The CDR3 sequence is CSARDPGTRSVRNTEVFF. In DNA, the CDR3 is TGCAGTGCTAGAGATCCTGGGACCCGCTCGGTACGGAACACTGAAGTTTTCTTT. V is TRBV20-1 and J is TRBJ1-1; D might be TRBD1 (5 bases). This CDR3 contains 18 residues. CDR1 and CDR2 from the germline V gene are DFQATT and SNEGSKA (reference sequence).

V usage is TRBV20-1 and J usage is TRBJ2-1; 10 bases fit TRBD2. From germline, CDR1 is DFQATT and CDR2 SNEGSKA (reference sequence). J lost 12 bases, V lost 3 bases, and 5 bases had no gene match. There are 12 residues in the CDR3. In nucleotides, the CDR3 is TGCAGTGCTAGTCAAAGCGGGAGGGGGCAGTTCTTC. Protein product: CSASQSGRGQFF.

This clonotype was recorded once. V and J are TRBV29-1 and TRBJ2-2; 7 positions match TRBD1. CDR3 length: 13 amino acids. The trim removed 8 bases at V and 4 bases at J, leaving 7 bases unmatched. Germline V gene sequence: CDR1 SQVTM, CDR2 ANQGSEA. CDR3 sequence reads: CSIQTGSTGELFF. The DNA for the CDR3 is TGCAGCATACAGACAGGGAGCACCGGGGAGCTGTTTTTT.

The rearrangement joins TRBV20-1 to TRBJ1-1, with D possibly matching TRBD1 (5 bases). Trimming stripped 2 bases from V and 2 bases from J, with 9 bases between. This CDR3 comprises 13 residues. Germline V gene lookup returns CDR1 DFQATT and CDR2 SNEGSKA (reference sequence). The CDR3 spells CSARRGGNTEAFF. DNA of the CDR3: TGCAGTGCTAGACGGGGGGGAAACACTGAAGCTTTCTTT.

In its sample, this clonotype was seen a few times. This chain links TRBV10-2 with TRBJ2-3; tentative D call: TRBD2 (6 bases). The V gene's germline CDR1 is WSHSY and CDR2 SAAADI. Trimming shortened V by 3 bases and J by 1 base, and 14 bases separated the two germline ends. This CDR3 comprises 16 residues. CDR3 DNA: TGCGCCAGCAGTGATAGTGGGCTAGCGCGCACAGATACGCAGTATTTT. It yields the protein CASSDSGLARTDTQYF.

On this clonotype itself: The conserved phenylalanine or tryptophan normally closing the CDR3 is absent here, so this likely arose from a read error. This chain links TRBV29-1 with TRBJ2-3, with D maybe TRBD2 (5 bases). The V end lost 2 bases, the J end lost 1 base, and 7 bases lay between the germline ends. Germline CDR1 SQVTM, CDR2 ANQGSEA. This CDR3 has 13 residues. The chain's CDR3 is CSVELAGTDTQYI. CDR3 DNA: TGCAGCGTTGAACTAGCTGGCACAGATACGCAGTATATT.

In its sample, this clonotype was seen a few times. This chain joins TRBV28 and TRBJ1-2; D call uncertain. CDR1 and CDR2 from the germline V gene are MDHEN and SYDVKM. This CDR3 comprises 11 residues. Trimming removed 4 bases from V and 8 bases from J, with 8 bases in between. CDR3 DNA: TGTGCCAGCAGTTCGGGGATCGGCTACACCTTC. It is translated as CASSSGIGYTF.

In this sample, this clonotype turned up many times. V is TRBV10-2 and J is TRBJ1-6; D is unresolved. The length of the CDR3 is 14 residues. Germline V gives CDR1 WSHSY, CDR2 SAAADI. The V and J ends lost 0 bases and 9 bases respectively, with 9 bases between them. Here the CDR3 DNA reads TGCGCCAGCAGTGAGTCGAGGACGGGTTCACCCCTCCACTTT. This codes for CASSESRTGSPLHF.

This clonotype was observed a single time. This sequence joins TRBV20-1 and TRBJ2-5; 8 bases are shared with TRBD1. Per the germline V gene, CDR1 is DFQATT and CDR2 is SNEGSKA (reference sequence). Germline trimming cut 7 bases from V and 2 bases from J; bases unmatched to any gene: 6. The CDR3 has 13 amino acids. CDR3: CSVDRGQQETQYF. The CDR3 DNA reads as TGCAGTGTAGACAGGGGACAGCAAGAGACCCAGTACTTC.

Points on this clonotype: The junction does not match germline at one end; this may be a read error. This chain connects TRBV5-4 to TRBJ2-5; 7 bases are a match to TRBD2. Germline V gives CDR1 SGHNT, CDR2 YYREEE (reference sequence). This CDR3 is built from 15 residues. For the CDR3, the DNA is TGTGCCAGCGGCTTGCTAGCGGCCAAGCAAGAAACCCAGTACTTC. This encodes CASGLLAAKQETQYF.

This clonotype was detected only once. A junction end diverges from the germline sequence, so it may reflect a read error. The chain uses TRBV6-1 and TRBJ1-1; D remains unclear. Per the germline V gene, CDR1 is MNHNS and CDR2 is SASEGT. The CDR3 has 14 residues. CDR3 coding DNA: TGTGCCAACAGTGACCAGACGGTCAATACTGAAGCTTTCTTT. Its protein is CANSDQTVNTEAFF.

This clonotype was counted many times. The CDR3 spells CASSYSTAGAETQYF. CDR3 coding DNA: TGTGCCAGCAGTTACTCGACGGCGGGAGCAGAGACCCAGTACTTC. The chain couples TRBV6-5 to TRBJ2-5, with 7 bases identical to TRBD2. Trimming removed 0 bases from V and 4 bases from J; junction bases left unmatched: 5. The CDR3 sequence is 15 residues long. Germline lookup yields CDR1 MNHEY and CDR2 SVGAGI.

The chain carries TRBV20-1 and TRBJ1-2; D ambiguous. Germline CDR1 DFQATT, CDR2 SNEGSKA (reference sequence). The germline V and J ends were trimmed by 1 base and 0 bases, with 9 bases remaining between them. The CDR3 totals 14 residues. Here the CDR3 reads CSARVLQTNYGYTF. CDR3 bases: TGCAGTGCTAGAGTTCTTCAGACTAACTATGGCTACACCTTC.

This clonotype was counted once. J is TRBJ2-1 and V is TRBV11-2, with TRBD2 identical over 9 bases. The CDR3 sequence is 18 residues long. Germline lookup yields CDR1 SGHAT and CDR2 FQNNGV. Unmatched junction bases numbered 16, after V lost 4 bases and J lost 6 bases. CDR3 loop: CASSSQGFAGGPGNEQFF. The CDR3 DNA reads TGTGCCAGCAGCTCTCAAGGATTCGCGGGAGGGCCAGGCAATGAGCAGTTCTTC.